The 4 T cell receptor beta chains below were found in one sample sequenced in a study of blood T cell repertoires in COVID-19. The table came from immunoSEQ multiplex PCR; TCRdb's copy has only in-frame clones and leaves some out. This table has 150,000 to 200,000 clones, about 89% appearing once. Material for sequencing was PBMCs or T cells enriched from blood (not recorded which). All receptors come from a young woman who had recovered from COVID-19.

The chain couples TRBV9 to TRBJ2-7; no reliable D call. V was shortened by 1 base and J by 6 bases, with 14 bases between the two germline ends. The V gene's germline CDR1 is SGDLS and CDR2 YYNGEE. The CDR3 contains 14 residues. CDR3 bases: TGTGCCAGCAGCGTAATGTGGCGGTCCGCCGAGCAGTACTTC. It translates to CASSVMWRSAEQYF.

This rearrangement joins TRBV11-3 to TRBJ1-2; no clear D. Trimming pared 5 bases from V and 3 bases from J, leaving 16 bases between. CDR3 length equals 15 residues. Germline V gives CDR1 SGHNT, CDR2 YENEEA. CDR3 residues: CASSQPLMADYGYTF. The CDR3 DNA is TGTGCCAGCAGCCAACCGTTAATGGCCGACTATGGCTACACCTTC.

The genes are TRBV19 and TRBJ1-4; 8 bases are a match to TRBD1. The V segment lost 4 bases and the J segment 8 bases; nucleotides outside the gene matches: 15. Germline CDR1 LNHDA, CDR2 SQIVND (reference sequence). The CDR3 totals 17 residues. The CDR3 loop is CASSNGGFGQGLEKLFF. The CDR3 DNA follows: TGTGCCAGTAGTAATGGTGGGTTCGGACAGGGCTTAGAAAAACTGTTTTTT.

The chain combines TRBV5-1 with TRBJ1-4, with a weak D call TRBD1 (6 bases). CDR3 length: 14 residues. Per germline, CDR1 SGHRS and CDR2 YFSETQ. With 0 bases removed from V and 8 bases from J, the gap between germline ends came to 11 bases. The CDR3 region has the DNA TGCGCCAGCAGCTTGGACAGGGAAGGGGAAAAACTGTTTTTT. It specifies CASSLDREGEKLFF.